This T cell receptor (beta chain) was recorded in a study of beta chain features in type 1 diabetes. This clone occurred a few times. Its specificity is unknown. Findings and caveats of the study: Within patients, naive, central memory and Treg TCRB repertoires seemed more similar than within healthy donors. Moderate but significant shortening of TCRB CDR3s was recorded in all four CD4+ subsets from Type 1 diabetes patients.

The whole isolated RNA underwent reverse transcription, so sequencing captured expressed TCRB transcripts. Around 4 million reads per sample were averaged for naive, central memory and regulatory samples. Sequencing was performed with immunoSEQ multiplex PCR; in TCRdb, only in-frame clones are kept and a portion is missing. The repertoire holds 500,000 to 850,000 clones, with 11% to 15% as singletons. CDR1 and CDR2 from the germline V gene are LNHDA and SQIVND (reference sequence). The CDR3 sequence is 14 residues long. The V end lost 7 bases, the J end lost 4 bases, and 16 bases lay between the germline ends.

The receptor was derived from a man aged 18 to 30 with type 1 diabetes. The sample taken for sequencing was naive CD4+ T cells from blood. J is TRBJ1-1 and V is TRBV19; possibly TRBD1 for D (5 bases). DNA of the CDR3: TGTGCCAGTAACGACCCTCGGAGGGGCACTGAAGCTTTCTTT. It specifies CASNDPRRGTEAFF.